This TCR beta chain was profiled in a study of OX40 agonist ivuxolimab in advanced cancers. General observations from the study: On average, CD8+ T cells showed a greater number of expanded clones than CD4+. Clonal expansion was seen in CD4+ and CD8+ blood T cells by week 6 at 0.1 to 3.0 mg/kg. The investigators did not determine what antigen specificity the expanded peripheral T cells had.

Turning to this clone: Its antigen is not known. Different DNA sequences within this sample yield the same CDR3.

Systemic immunosuppression or a history of autoimmune disease excluded patients. J lost 4 bases, V lost 7 bases, and 12 bases had no gene match. The germline CDR1 and CDR2 sequences are LNHDA and SQIVND (reference sequence). The CDR3 covers 17 residues. Here immunoSEQ multiplex PCR was the method, and the copy in TCRdb shows in-frame clones only, minus some. The sample comprises approximately 70,000 clones, 75% to 95% of which are singletons, and approximately 6% rests with the top ten. The rearrangement links TRBV19 to TRBJ2-2, with 10 bases fitting TRBD1. The sequencing here drew on CD4+ or CD8+ T cells sorted from blood, taken in a trial of the OX40 agonist ivuxolimab. This receptor was taken from an adult with an advanced solid tumor such as melanoma, head and neck, liver or kidney cancer. CDR3 bases: TGTGCCAGTAATTCCCCCTCTTGGGACAGGGGCACCGGGGAGCTGTTTTTT. It specifies CASNSPSWDRGTGELFF.